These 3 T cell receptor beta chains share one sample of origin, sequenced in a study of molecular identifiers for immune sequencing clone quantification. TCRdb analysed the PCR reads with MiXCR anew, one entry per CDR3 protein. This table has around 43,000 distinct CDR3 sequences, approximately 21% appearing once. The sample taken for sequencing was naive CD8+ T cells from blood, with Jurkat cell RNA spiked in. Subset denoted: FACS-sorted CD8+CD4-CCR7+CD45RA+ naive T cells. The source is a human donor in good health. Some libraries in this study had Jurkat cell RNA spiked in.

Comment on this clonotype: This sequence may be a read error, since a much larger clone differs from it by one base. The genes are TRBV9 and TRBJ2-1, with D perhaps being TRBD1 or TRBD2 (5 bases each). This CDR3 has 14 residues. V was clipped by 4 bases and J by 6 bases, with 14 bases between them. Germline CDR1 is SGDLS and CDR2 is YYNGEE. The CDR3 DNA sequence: TGTGCCAGCAGCCCAAGCTCGGGGCTCAATGAGCAGTTCTTC. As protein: CASSPSSGLNEQFF.

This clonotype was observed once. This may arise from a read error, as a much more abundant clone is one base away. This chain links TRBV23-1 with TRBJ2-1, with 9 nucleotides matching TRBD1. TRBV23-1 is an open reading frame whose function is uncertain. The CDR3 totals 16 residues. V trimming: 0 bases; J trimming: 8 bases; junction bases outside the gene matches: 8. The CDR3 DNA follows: TGCGCCAGCAGTCAATCCGGGGACAGGGTCATCGATGAGCAGTTCTTC. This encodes CASSQSGDRVIDEQFF.

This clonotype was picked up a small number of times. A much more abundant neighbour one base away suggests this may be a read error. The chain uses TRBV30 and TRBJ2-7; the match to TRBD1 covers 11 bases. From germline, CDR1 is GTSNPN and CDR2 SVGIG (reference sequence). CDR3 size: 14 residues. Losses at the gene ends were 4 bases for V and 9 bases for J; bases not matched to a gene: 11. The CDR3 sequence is CAWTTGQGASVQYF. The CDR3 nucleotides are TGTGCCTGGACTACCGGACAGGGGGCGAGTGTGCAGTACTTC.